This T cell receptor (beta chain) was sequenced for a study of OX40 agonist ivuxolimab in advanced cancers. Describing the broader study: Ivuxolimab was an agonistic, fully human IgG2 monoclonal antibody directed against OX40 (CD134), a costimulatory receptor. Prior anti-PD-1, anti-PD-L1 or anti-CTLA-4 therapy was permitted, and 40% of dose-escalation patients had received checkpoint inhibitors. Of the 50 to 55 dose-escalation patients, hepatocellular carcinoma was present in around 20, melanoma in roughly 15, renal cell carcinoma in 9 and head and neck cancer in 9. Partial responses occurred in three dose-escalation patients: two with cutaneous melanoma and one with hepatocellular carcinoma. The monotherapy dose-escalation portion (N of about 57 patients) of the phase I ivuxolimab trial is reported in the paper. In the dose-escalation cohort, nearly 85% of patients were male, and the mean age was approximately 60 years with a range of about 20 to 80. Intravenous ivuxolimab was administered to patients every 2 weeks at six dose levels: 0.01, 0.1, 0.3, 1.5, 3 and 10 mg/kg. The point of sequencing TCRbeta in the periphery was to test whether ivuxolimab changed TCR sequence diversity and drove clonal T-cell expansion.

From V the trimming removes 3 bases and from J it removes 7 bases, while the gene matches leave 3 bases of the junction unaccounted for. The germline V gene (reference sequence) gives CDR1 as MNHEY and CDR2 as SMNVEV. The CDR3 numbers 13 residues from cysteine through phenylalanine. The sequence is cut down to CDR3 DNA, 39 bases in frame from base 1. Genomic DNA was extracted from sorted cells for sequencing of the TCRbeta CDR3 region. The immunoSEQ Assay was used to sequence the TCRbeta CDR3 regions. TCRdb's version of the immuneACCESS table is confined to in-frame rearrangements and falls short of the full clone set. An unresolved V gene accounts for under half of the shortfall where checked; the remainder is of unknown origin. The sample has tens of thousands of clones on record, about nine tenths of them singletons. Roughly 0.38% of the sample is in the top ten clones. Concerning this clone: What this receptor recognizes is not known. No base qualities exist here, and no much larger clone lies one base off it.

The trial excluded patients who had a history of autoimmune disease or were on systemic immunosuppression. Peripheral blood for TCR sequencing was drawn from every dose cohort at baseline, at cycle 4 day 1 and at cycle 7 day 1. The samples were drawn from a first-in-human, open-label, multicenter phase I dose-escalation trial of ivuxolimab. Adults with locally advanced or metastatic melanoma, renal cell carcinoma, hepatocellular carcinoma or head and neck squamous cell carcinoma were enrolled in the trial. CD4+ and CD8+ T cells were sorted separately from peripheral blood before TCR sequencing. Broader findings and caveats from the paper: On average, CD8+ T cells showed more expanded clones than CD4+ T cells after ivuxolimab. In the 0.1-3.0 mg/kg groups, partial responders were among the patients with the lowest normalized peripheral clonal expansion, particularly in CD8+ T cells. Low levels of normalized T-cell clonal expansion were also shown by some nonresponding patients. Which antigens the clonally expanded peripheral T cells were specific for was not determined. Clonal expansion of both CD4+ and CD8+ blood T cells was observed from baseline to week 6 at doses 0.1 to 3.0 mg/kg.

The rearranged segments are TRBV27 and TRBJ1-3, with TRBD1 matching 7 junction bases. This sequence originates from an adult with an advanced solid tumor such as melanoma, head and neck, liver or kidney cancer. Material: CD4+ or CD8+ T cells sorted from blood, obtained in a trial of the OX40 agonist ivuxolimab. The CDR3 sequence is CASSFQGGNTIYF. The nucleotide sequence reads TGTGCCAGCAGTTTTCAGGGGGGGAACACCATATATTTT.